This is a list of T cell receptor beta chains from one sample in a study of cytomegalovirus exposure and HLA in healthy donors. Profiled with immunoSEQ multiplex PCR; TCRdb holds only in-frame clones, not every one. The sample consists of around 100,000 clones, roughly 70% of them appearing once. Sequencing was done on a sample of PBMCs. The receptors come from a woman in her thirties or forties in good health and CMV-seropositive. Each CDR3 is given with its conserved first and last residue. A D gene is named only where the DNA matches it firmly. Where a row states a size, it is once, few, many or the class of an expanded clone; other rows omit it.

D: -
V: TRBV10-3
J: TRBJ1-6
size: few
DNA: TGTGCCATCAACCAGGGATCCTATAATTCACCCCTCCACTTT
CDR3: CAINQGSYNSPLHF

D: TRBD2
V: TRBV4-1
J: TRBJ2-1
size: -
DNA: TGCGCCAGCAGCGCTAGCGGGGGGGCTCGTGCCAGGTATGAGCAGTTCTTC
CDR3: CASSASGGARARYEQFF

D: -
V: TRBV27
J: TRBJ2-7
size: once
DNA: TGTGCCAGCAGTTTTAGGGTGACAGCCAAAAGGGGGTACGAGCAGTACTTC
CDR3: CASSFRVTAKRGYEQYF

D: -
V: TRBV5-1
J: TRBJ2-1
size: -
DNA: TGCGCCAGCAGCCCCTCCCTCAATGAGCAGTTCTTC
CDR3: CASSPSLNEQFF

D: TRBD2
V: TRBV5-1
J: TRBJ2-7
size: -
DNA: TGCGCCAGCAGCGCAGCGGGGACGGCGGCCTACGAGCAGTACTTC
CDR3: CASSAAGTAAYEQYF

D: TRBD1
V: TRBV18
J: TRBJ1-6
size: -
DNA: TGTGCCAGCTCCGGACAGGGAGGCAATTCACCCCTCCACTTT
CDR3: CASSGQGGNSPLHF

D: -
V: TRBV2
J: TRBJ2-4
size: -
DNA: TGTGCCAGCAGGGACCTACAGGTTTCCGTAGCCAAAAACATTCAGTACTTC
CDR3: CASRDLQVSVAKNIQYF

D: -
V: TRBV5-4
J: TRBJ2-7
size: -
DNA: TGTGCCAGCAGTCCTCCGAATCGTTACGAGCAGTACTTC
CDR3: CASSPPNRYEQYF

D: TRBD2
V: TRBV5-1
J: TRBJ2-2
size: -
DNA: TGCGCCAGCAGCTTTCGCGGGAGTTTAACCGGGGAGCTGTTTTTT
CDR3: CASSFRGSLTGELFF

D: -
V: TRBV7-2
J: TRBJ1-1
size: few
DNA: TGTGCCAGCAGCAGGGGGGGCTCGGACACTGAAGCTTTCTTT
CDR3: CASSRGGSDTEAFF

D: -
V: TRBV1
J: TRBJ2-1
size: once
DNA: TGCACCAGCAGCCAAGCTGGCGGGAGCCTGTACAATGAGCAGTTCTTC
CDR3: CTSSQAGGSLYNEQFF

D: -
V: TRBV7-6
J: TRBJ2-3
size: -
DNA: TGTGCCAGCAGCTTAGCGAGGTCAGATACGCAGTATTTT
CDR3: CASSLARSDTQYF

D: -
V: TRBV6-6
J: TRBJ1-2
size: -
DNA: TGTGCCAGCAGTTACGGTCAGGGAAGCTCTGGCTACACCTTC
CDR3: CASSYGQGSSGYTF

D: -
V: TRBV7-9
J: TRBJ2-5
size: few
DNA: TGTGCCAGCAGCTCTATCACGTACCAAGAGACCCAGTACTTC
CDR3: CASSSITYQETQYF

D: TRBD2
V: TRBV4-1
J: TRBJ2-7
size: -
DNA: TGCGCCAGCAGCCCGGCGGTAGCGGGGTACTACGAGCAGTACTTC
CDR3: CASSPAVAGYYEQYF

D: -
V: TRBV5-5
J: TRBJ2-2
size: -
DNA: TGTGCCAGCAGCTTGTGGCGACAGACCGGGGAGCTGTTTTTT
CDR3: CASSLWRQTGELFF

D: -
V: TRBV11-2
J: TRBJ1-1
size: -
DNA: TGTGCCAGCAACCGCCGACAGGTTGAAACTGAAGCTTTCTTT
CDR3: CASNRRQVETEAFF

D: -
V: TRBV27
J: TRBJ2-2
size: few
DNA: TGTGCCAGCAGTTCCTCGTACACCGGGGAGCTGTTTTTT
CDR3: CASSSSYTGELFF

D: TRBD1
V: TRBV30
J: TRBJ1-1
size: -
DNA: TGTGCCTGGAGGGGACAGATTGCAAACACTGAAGCTTTCTTT
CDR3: CAWRGQIANTEAFF

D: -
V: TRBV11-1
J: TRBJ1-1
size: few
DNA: TGTGCCAGCAGTCATAGACGGGGGAACACTGAAGCTTTCTTT
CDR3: CASSHRRGNTEAFF

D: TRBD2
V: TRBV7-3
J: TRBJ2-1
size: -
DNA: TGTGCCAGCAGCTCCAGCGGGGGGGCCTCCAATGAGCAGTTCTTC
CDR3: CASSSSGGASNEQFF

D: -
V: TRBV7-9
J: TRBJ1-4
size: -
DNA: TGTGCCAGCAGCTTAATGGGACAAGAGAATGAAAAACTGTTTTTT
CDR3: CASSLMGQENEKLFF